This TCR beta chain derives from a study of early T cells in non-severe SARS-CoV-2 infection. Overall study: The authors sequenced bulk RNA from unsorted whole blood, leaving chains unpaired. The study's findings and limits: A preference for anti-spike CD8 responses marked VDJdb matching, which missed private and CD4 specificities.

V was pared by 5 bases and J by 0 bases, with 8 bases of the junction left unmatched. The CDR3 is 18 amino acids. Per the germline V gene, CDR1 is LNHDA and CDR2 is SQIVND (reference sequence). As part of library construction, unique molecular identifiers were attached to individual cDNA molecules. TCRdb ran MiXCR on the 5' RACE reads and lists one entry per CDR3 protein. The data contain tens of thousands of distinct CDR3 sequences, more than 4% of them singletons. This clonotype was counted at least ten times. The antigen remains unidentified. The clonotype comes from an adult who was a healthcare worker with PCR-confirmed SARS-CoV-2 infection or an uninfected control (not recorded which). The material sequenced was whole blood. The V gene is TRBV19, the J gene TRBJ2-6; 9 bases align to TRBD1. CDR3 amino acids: CASSRDRVRGSGANVLTF. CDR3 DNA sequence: TGTGCCAGTAGTCGGGACAGGGTGAGGGGCTCTGGGGCCAACGTCCTGACTTTC.